This T cell receptor beta chain comes out of a study of CXCR3-negative and CXCR3-positive naive CD8 T cells. With 300,000 cells each, the CD8+ T cell subsets were individually sorted in triplicate. Notes on this clonotype: Its antigen is undetermined.

Germline V CDR1 and CDR2: LNHDA, SQIVND (reference sequence). The CDR3 is 13 amino acids. UMI-tagged TRB cDNA libraries were built via 5' RACE. TCRdb reprocessed the 5' RACE reads and reports one entry per CDR3 protein, with no DNA. The sample has under 150,000 distinct CDR3 sequences. Study conclusions and caveats: CXCR3-negative naive cells had less hydrophobic TRB CDR3s than did CXCR3-positive naive cells.

The material sequenced was naive CXCR3+ CD8+ T cells from blood. Stated subset: CD45RO-CCR7+CD27+CD95- naive CD8+ T cells expressing CXCR3 (TNR3+). This sequence originates from a human donor in good health. Some clones in this sample may be carry-over from other donors' samples. This chain joins TRBV19 and TRBJ1-1; TCRdb gives TRBD1 as the D gene, but with no DNA this cannot be confirmed. The CDR3 region is CASSVDRPSEAFF. Filled out from reference TRBV19 and TRBJ1-1, the complete variable domain reads DGGITQSPKYLFRKEGQNVTLSCEQNLNHDAMYWYRQDPGQGLRLIYYSQIVNDFQKGDIAEGYSVSREKKESFPLTVTSAQKNPTAFYLCASSVDRPSEAFFGQGTRLTVV.